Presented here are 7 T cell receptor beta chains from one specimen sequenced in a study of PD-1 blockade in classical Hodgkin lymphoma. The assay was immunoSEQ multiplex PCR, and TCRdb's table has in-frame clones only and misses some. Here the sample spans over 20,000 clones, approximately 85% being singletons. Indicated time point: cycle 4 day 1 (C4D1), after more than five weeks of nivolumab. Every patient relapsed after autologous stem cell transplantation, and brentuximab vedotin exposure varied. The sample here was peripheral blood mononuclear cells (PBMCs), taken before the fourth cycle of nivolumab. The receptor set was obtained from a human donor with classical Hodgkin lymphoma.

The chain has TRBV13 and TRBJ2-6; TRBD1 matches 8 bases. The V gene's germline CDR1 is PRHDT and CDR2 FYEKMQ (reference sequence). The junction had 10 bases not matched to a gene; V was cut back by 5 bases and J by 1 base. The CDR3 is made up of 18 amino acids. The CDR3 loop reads CASSPTLDRESGANVLTF. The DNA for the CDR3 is TGTGCCAGCAGCCCCACCCTGGACAGGGAATCTGGGGCCAACGTCCTGACTTTC. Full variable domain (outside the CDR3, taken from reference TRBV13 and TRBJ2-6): AAGVIQSPRHLIKEKRETATLKCYPIPRHDTVYWYQQGPGQDPQFLISFYEKMQSDKGSIPDRFSAQQFSDYHSELNMSSLELGDSALYFCASSPTLDRESGANVLTFGAGSRLTVL.

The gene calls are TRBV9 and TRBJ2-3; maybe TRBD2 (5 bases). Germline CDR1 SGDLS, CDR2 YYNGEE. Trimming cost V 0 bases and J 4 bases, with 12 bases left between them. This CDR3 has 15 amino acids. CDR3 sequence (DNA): TGTGCCAGCAGCGTAGTAGCGCGAACGGCAGATACGCAGTATTTT. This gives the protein CASSVVARTADTQYF.

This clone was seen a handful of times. CDR3 DNA: TGTGCCAGCAGTACCTATAGCGGGGGGCCTTACAATGAGCAGTTCTTC. Translated: CASSTYSGGPYNEQFF. J is TRBJ2-1 and V is TRBV2, with TRBD2 identical over 10 bases. CDR3 length: 16 residues. The V segment lost 5 bases and the J segment 4 bases; nucleotides outside the gene matches: 8. In germline, CDR1 is SNHLY, CDR2 FYNNEI.

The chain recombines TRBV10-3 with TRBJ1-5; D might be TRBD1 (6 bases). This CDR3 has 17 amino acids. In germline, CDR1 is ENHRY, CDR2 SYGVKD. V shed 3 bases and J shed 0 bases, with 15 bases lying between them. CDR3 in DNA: TGTGCCATCAGTGACCCCGGACAGCACCTTAGCAATCAGCCCCAGCATTTT. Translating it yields CAISDPGQHLSNQPQHF.

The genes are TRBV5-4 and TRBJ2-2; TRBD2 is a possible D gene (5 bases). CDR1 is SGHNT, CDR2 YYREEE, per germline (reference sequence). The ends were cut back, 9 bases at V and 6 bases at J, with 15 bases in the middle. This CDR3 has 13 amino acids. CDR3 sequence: CAISSGYAGELFF. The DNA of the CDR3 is TGTGCCATCTCATCGGGGTACGCCGGGGAGCTGTTTTTT.

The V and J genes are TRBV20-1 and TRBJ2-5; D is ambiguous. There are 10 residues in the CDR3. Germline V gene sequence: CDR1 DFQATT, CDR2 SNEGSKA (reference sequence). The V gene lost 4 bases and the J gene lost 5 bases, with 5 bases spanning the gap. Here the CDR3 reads CSAIRETQYF. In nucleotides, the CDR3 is TGCAGTGCTATTCGGGAGACCCAGTACTTC.

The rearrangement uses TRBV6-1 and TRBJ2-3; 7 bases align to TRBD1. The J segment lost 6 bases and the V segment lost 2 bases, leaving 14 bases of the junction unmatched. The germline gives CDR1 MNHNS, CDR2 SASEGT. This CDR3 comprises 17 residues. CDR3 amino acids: CASSERVWKGAADTQYF. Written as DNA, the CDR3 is TGTGCCAGCAGTGAAAGGGTATGGAAGGGGGCGGCGGATACGCAGTATTTT.